This T cell receptor (beta chain) was recovered during a study of technical replicates of blood from a few donors. V was pared by 2 bases and J by 1 base, with 5 bases between. CDR3 size: 13 residues. Germline assignment: CDR1 SGHAT and CDR2 FQNNGV. The method was immunoSEQ multiplex PCR; TCRdb's version includes in-frame clones alone and lacks a portion of them. The sample lists 70,000 to 75,000 clones; 85% to 95% were seen once. This sequence originates from a human donor in good health. The sample was T cells isolated from PBMCs. The J gene is TRBJ1-1, the V gene TRBV11-2, with D unresolved. Here the CDR3 reads CASSLNSNTEAFF. For the CDR3, the DNA is TGTGCCAGCAGCTTAAACTCGAACACTGAAGCTTTCTTT.